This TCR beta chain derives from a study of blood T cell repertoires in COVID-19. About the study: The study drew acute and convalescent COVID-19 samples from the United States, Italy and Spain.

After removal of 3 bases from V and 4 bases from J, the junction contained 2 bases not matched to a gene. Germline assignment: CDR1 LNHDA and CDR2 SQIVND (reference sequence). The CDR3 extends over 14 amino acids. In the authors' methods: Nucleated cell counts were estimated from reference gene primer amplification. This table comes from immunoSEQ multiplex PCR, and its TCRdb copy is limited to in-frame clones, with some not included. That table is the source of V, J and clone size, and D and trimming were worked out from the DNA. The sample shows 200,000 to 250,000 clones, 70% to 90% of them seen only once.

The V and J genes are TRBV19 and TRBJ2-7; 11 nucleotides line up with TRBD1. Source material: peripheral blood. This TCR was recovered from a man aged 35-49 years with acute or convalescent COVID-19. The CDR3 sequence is CASSMGDRGYEQYF. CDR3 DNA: TGTGCCAGTAGTATGGGGGACAGGGGGTACGAGCAGTACTTC. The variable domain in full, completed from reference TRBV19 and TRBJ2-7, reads DGGITQSPKYLFRKEGQNVTLSCEQNLNHDAMYWYRQDPGQGLRLIYYSQIVNDFQKGDIAEGYSVSREKKESFPLTVTSAQKNPTAFYLCASSMGDRGYEQYFGPGTRLTVT.